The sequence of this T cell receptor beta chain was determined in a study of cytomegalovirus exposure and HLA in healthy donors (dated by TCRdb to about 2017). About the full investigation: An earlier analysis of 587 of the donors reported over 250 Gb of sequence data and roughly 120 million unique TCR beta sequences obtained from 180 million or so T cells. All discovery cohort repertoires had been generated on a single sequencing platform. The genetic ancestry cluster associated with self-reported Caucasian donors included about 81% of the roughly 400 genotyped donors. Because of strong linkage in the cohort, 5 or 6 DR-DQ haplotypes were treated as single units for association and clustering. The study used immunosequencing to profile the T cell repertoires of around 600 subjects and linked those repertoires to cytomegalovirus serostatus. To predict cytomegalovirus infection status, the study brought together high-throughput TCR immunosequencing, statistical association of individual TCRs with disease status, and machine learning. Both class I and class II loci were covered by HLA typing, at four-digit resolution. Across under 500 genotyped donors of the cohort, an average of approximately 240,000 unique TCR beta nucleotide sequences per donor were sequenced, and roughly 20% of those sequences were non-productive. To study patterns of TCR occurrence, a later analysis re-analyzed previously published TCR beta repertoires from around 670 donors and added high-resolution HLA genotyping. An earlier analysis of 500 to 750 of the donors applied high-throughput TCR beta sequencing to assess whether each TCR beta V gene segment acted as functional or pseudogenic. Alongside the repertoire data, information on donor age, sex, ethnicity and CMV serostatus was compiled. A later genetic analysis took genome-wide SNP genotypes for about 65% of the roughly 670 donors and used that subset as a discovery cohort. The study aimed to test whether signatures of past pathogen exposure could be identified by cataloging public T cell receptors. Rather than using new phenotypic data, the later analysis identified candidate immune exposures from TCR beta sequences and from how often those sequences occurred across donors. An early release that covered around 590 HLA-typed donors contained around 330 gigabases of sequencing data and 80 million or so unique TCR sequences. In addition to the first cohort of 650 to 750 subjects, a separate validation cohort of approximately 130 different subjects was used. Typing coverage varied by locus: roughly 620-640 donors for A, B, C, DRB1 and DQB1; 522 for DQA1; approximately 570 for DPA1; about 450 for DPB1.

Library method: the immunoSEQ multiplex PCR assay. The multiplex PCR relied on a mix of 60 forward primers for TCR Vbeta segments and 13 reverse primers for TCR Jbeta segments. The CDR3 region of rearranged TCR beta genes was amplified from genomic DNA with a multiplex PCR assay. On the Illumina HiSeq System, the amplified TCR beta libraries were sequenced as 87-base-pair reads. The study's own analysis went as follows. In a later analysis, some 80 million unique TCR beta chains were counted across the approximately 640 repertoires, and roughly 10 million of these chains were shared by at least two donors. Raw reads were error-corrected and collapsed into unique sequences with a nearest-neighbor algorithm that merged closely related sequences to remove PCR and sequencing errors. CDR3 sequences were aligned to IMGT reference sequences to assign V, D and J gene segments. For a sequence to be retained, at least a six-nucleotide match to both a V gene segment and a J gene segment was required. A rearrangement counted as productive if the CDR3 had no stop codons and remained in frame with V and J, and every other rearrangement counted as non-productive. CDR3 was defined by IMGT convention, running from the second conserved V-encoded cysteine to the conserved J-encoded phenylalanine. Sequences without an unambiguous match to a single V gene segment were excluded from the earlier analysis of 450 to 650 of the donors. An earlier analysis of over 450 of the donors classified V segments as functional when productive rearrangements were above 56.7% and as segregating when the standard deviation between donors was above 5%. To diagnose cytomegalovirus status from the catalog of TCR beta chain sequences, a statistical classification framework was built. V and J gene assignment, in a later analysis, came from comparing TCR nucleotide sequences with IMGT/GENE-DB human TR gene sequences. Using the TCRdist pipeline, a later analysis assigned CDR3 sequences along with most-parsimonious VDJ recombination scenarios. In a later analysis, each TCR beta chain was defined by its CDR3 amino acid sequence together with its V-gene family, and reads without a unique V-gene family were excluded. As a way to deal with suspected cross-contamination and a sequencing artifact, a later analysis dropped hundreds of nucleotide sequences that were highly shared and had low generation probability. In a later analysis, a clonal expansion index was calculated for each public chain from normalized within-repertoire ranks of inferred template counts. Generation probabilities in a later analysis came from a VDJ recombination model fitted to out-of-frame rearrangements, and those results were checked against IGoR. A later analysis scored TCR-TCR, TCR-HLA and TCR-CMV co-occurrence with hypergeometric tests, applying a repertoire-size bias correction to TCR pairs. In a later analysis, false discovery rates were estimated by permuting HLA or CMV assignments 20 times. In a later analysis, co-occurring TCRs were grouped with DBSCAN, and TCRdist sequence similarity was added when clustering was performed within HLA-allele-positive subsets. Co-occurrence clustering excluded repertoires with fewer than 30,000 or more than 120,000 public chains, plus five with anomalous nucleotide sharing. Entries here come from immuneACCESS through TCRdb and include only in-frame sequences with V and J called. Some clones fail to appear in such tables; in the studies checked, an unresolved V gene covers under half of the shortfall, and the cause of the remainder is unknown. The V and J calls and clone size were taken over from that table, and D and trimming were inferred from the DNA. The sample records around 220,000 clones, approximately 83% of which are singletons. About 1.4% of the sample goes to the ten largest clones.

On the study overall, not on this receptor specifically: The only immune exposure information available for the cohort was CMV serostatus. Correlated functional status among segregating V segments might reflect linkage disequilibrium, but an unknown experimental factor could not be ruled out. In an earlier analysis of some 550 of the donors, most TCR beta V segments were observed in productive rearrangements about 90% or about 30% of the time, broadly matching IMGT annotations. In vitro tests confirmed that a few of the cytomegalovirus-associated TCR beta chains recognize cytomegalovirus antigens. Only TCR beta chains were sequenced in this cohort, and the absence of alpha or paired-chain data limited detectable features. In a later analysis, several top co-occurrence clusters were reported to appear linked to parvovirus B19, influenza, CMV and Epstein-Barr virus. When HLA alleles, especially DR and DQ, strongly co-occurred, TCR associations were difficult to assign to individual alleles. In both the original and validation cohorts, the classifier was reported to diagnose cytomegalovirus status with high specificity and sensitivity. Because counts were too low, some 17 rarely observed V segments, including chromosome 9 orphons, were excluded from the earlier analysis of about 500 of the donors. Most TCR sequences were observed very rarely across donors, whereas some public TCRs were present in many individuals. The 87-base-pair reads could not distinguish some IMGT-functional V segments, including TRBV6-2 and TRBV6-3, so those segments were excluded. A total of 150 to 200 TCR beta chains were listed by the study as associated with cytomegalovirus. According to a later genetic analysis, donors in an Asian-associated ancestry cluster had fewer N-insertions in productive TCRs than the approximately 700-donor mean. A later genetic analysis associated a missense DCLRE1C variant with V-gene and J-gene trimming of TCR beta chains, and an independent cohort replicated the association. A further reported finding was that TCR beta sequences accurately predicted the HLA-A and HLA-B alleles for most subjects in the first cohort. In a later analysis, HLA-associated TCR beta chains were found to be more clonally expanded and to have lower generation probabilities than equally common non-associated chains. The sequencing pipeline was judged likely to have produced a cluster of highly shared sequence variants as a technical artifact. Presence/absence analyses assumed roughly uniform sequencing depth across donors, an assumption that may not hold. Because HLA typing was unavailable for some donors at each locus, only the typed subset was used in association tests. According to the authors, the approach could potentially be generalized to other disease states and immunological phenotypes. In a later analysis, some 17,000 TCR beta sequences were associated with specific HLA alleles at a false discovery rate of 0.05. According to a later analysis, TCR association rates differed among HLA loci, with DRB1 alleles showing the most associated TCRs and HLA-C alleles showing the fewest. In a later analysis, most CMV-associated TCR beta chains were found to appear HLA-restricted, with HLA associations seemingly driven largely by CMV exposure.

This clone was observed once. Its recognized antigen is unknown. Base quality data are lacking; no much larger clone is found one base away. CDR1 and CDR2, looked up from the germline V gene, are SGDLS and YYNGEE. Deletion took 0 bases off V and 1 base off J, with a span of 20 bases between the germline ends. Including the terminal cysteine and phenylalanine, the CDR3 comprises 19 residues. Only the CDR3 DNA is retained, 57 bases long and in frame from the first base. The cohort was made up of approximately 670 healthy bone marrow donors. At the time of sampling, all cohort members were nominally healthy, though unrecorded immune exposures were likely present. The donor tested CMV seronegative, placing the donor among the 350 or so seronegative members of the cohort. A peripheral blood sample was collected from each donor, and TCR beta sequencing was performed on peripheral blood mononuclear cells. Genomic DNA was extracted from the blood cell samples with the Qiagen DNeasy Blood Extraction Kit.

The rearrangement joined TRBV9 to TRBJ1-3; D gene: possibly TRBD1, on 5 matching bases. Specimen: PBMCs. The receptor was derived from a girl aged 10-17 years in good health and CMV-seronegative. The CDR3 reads CASSVEYWGGDRSGNTIYF. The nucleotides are TGTGCCAGCAGCGTAGAATATTGGGGAGGGGACCGATCTGGAAACACCATATATTTT.